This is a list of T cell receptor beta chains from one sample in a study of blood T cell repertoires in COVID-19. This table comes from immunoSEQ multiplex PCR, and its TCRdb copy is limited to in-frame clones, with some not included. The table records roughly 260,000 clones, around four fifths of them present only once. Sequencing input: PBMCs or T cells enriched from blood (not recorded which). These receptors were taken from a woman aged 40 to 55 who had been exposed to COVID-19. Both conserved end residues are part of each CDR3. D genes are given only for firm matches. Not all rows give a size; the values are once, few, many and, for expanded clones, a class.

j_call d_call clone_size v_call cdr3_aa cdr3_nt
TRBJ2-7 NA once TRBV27 CASRVGAQAEQYF TGTGCCAGCCGGGTTGGGGCCCAGGCCGAGCAGTACTTC
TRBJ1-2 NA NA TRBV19 CASSPTEPHGYTF TGTGCCAGTAGTCCCACAGAGCCCCATGGCTACACCTTC
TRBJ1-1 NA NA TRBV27 CASSLGTEAFF TGTGCCAGCAGTCTCGGGACAGAAGCTTTCTTT
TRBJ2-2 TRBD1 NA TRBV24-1 CATSDPGQGGTGELFF TGTGCCACCAGTGACCCGGGACAGGGAGGTACCGGGGAGCTGTTTTTT
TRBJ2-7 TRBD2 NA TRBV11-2 CASLKRGPTYEQYF TGTGCCAGCCTAAAGCGGGGGCCGACCTACGAGCAGTACTTC
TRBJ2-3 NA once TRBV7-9 CASSLDIRDTSTDTQYF TGTGCCAGCAGCTTAGATATCCGGGACACCAGCACAGATACGCAGTATTTT
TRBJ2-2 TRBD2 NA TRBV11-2 CASSLEGGLDAGELFF TGTGCCAGCAGCTTAGAAGGGGGACTAGATGCCGGGGAGCTGTTTTTT
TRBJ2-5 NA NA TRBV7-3 CASSSDFRGTQYF TGTGCCAGCAGCTCGGACTTCAGGGGGACCCAGTACTTC
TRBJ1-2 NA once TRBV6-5 CASSYLQGNGYTF TGTGCCAGCAGTTACTTGCAGGGTAATGGCTACACCTTC
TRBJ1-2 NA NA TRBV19 CASSIGSPGLNYGYTF TGTGCCAGTAGTATTGGGTCTCCGGGACTGAACTATGGCTACACCTTC
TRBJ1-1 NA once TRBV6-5 CASSYSRAVVGTEAFF TGTGCCAGCAGTTACTCGAGGGCCGTGGTGGGGACTGAAGCTTTCTTT
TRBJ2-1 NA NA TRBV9 CASSTSFSEGYNEQFF TGTGCCAGCAGCACTTCGTTTTCGGAGGGGTACAATGAGCAGTTCTTC
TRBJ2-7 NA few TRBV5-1 CASSLMLGDETGEQYF TGCGCCAGCAGCTTGATGCTGGGAGACGAGACGGGCGAGCAGTACTTC
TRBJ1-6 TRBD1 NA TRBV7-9 CASSLEQGNSPLHF TGTGCCAGCAGCTTAGAACAGGGGAATTCACCCCTCCACTTT
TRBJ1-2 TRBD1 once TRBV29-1 CSARQGNYGYTF TGCAGCGCTCGACAGGGAAACTATGGCTACACCTTC
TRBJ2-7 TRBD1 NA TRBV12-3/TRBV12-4 CASSHRTGKYF TGTGCCAGCAGTCATCGGACAGGGAAGTACTTC
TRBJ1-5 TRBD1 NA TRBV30 CAWSGQGNQPQHF TGTGCCTGGAGTGGACAGGGGAATCAGCCCCAGCATTTT
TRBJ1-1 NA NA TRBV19 CASSIGVGAMNTEAFF TGTGCCAGTAGTATAGGCGTTGGGGCTATGAACACTGAAGCTTTCTTT
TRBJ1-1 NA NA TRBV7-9 CASSLRGGGTEAFF TGTGCCAGCAGCTTAAGGGGGGGAGGGACTGAAGCTTTCTTT
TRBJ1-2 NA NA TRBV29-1 CSVKLQGLGYGYTF TGCAGCGTCAAATTACAGGGTTTGGGGTATGGCTACACCTTC
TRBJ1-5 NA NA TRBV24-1 CATSGSGRWAVSNQPQHF TGTGCCACCTCGGGGTCTGGCAGGTGGGCTGTTAGCAATCAGCCCCAGCATTTT
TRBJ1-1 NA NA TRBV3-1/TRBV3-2 CASSQGWGEAFF TGTGCCAGCAGTCAGGGGTGGGGTGAAGCTTTCTTT